This passage covers 27 T cell receptor beta chains from one sample sequenced in a study of tumour-infiltrating T cells in Burkitt lymphoma. Assay: immunoSEQ multiplex PCR; the TCRdb copy retains only in-frame clones and omits some. The sample lists 13,000 or so clones, about 85% seen once, with approximately 1.5% in the top ten. Material for sequencing was tumor tissue. The origin of the receptors is a human donor with diffuse large B-cell lymphoma.

This rearrangement joins TRBV14 to TRBJ1-2; a weak D match, TRBD1 (5 bases). Germline CDR1 is SGHDN and CDR2 is FVKESK. V gave up 2 bases and J gave up 4 bases, with 11 bases separating them. The CDR3 loop spans 14 amino acids. This CDR3 reads CASSQNSRAYGYTF. The CDR3 region has the DNA TGTGCCAGCAGCCAAAACTCCAGGGCCTATGGCTACACCTTC.

The gene calls are TRBV11-2 and TRBJ1-1; D perhaps matches TRBD1 (6 bases). Germline CDR1 and CDR2: SGHAT and FQNNGV. Trimming removed 10 bases at V and 7 bases at J, with 22 bases between. This CDR3 contains 14 residues. CDR3 in DNA: TGTGCCATTTCCCCCAGGTTGGAGGGGGGTGAAGCTTTCTTT. Amino acids: CAISPRLEGGEAFF.

The chain joins TRBV14 to TRBJ2-7; D may be TRBD2 (5 bases). There are 16 residues in the CDR3. Deletions cut 0 bases from V and 0 bases from J, with 12 bases between. Germline V gene sequence: CDR1 SGHDN, CDR2 FVKESK. The CDR3 DNA reads as TGTGCCAGCAGCCAAGATTGGCGGGTGAACTCCTACGAGCAGTACTTC. Translation gives CASSQDWRVNSYEQYF.

The DNA of the CDR3 is TGTGCCAGTAGTATATCGGAGACCCAGTACTTC. The encoded protein is CASSISETQYF. The chain joins TRBV19 to TRBJ2-5; no firm D call. Germline CDR1 is LNHDA and CDR2 is SQIVND (reference sequence). The CDR3 sequence is 11 residues long. V was pared by 2 bases and J by 5 bases, with 3 bases between.

The table lists this clone with a few counts. The V gene is TRBV27, the J gene TRBJ2-3; D possibly corresponds to TRBD2 (6 bases). The V gene lost 6 bases and the J gene lost 2 bases, with 15 bases spanning the gap. The germline gives CDR1 MNHEY, CDR2 SMNVEV (reference sequence). The CDR3 spans 15 residues. The chain's CDR3 is CASRLWGDSTDTQYF. CDR3 DNA sequence: TGTGCCAGCAGACTTTGGGGGGATTCCACAGATACGCAGTATTTT.

This clone was detected only once. The chain combines TRBV4-1 with TRBJ1-5; D is unresolved. CDR3 length: 15 amino acids. Per the germline V gene, CDR1 is MGHRA and CDR2 is YSYEKL. Trimming shortened V by 1 base and J by 5 bases, and 12 bases separated the two germline ends. This CDR3 is CASSQGSWEDQPQHF. As DNA, the CDR3 is TGCGCCAGCAGCCAAGGATCGTGGGAAGATCAGCCCCAGCATTTT.

The chain couples TRBV9 to TRBJ2-3; possible D gene TRBD2, 6 bases. This CDR3 comprises 15 residues. V gave up 4 bases and J gave up 3 bases, with 15 bases separating them. CDR1 is SGDLS, CDR2 YYNGEE, per germline. The CDR3 sequence: CASSTTGGRTDTQYF. In DNA, the CDR3 is TGTGCCAGCAGCACAACCGGAGGGCGGACAGATACGCAGTATTTT.

This chain links TRBV5-1 with TRBJ1-4, with 10 nucleotides matching TRBD1. Germline loops: CDR1 SGHRS, CDR2 YFSETQ. This CDR3 region has 15 residues. V shed 0 bases, J shed 8 bases, and the junction held 4 bases outside the gene matches. The CDR3 loop reads CASSLGQGAKEKLFF. CDR3 nucleotides: TGCGCCAGCAGCTTGGGACAGGGGGCAAAGGAAAAACTGTTTTTT.

The chain combines TRBV5-1 with TRBJ2-7; 7 bases match TRBD2. The J segment lost 2 bases and the V segment lost 4 bases, leaving 3 bases of the junction unmatched. Per germline, CDR1 SGHRS and CDR2 YFSETQ. There are 13 residues in the CDR3. The CDR3 DNA follows: TGCGCCAGCAGCCCTAGCGGTACCTACGAGCAGTACTTC. It translates to CASSPSGTYEQYF. Full variable domain (remainder filled in from reference TRBV5-1 and TRBJ2-7): KAGVTQTPRYLIKTRGQQVTLSCSPISGHRSVSWYQQTPGQGLQFLFEYFSETQRNKGNFPGRFSGRQFSNSRSEMNVSTLELGDSALYLCASSPSGTYEQYFGPGTRLTVT.

The chain carries TRBV29-1 and TRBJ1-1; perhaps TRBD1 as D (5 bases). In germline, CDR1 is SQVTM, CDR2 ANQGSEA. There are 15 residues in the CDR3. Trimming took off 8 bases at V and 1 base at J, with 20 bases between the two ends. Here the CDR3 reads CSTRDGEWGNTEAFF. CDR3 DNA sequence: TGCAGCACTAGGGACGGAGAGTGGGGGAACACTGAAGCTTTCTTT.

The chain carries TRBV5-6 and TRBJ1-2; D perhaps matches TRBD1 (6 bases). Per the germline V gene, CDR1 is SGHDT and CDR2 is YYEEEE. The length of the CDR3 is 14 residues. V was pared by 1 base and J by 4 bases, with 11 bases between. CDR3 in DNA: TGTGCCAGCAGCTTGTCCAGGGGTTTCTATGGCTACACCTTC. Amino acid sequence: CASSLSRGFYGYTF. Full variable domain (rest looked up from reference TRBV5-6 and TRBJ1-2): DAGVTQSPTHLIKTRGQQVTLRCSPKSGHDTVSWYQQALGQGPQFIFQYYEEEERQRGNFPDRFSGHQFPNYSSELNVNALLLGDSALYLCASSLSRGFYGYTFGSGTRLTVV.

This clone was counted only a few times. In DNA, the CDR3 is TGTGCCAGCTCACCTGTCAGGGGCGGCACTGAAGCTTTCTTT. Its translation is CASSPVRGGTEAFF. The chain carries TRBV18 and TRBJ1-1; the D gene is possibly TRBD1 (6 bases). Germline CDR1 KGHSH, CDR2 LQKENI. V shed 3 bases and J shed 4 bases, with 12 bases lying between them. The CDR3 totals 14 residues.

The V call is TRBV11-2, the J call TRBJ2-5, with 8 nucleotides matching TRBD1. CDR1 and CDR2 (germline): SGHAT, FQNNGV. This CDR3 comprises 15 residues. J lost 7 bases, V lost 0 bases, and 7 bases had no gene match. CDR3 sequence reads: CASSLESGRGPTQYF. DNA for the CDR3: TGTGCCAGCAGCTTAGAGTCGGGCAGGGGGCCGACCCAGTACTTC. The full variable domain, in which reference TRBV11-2 and TRBJ2-5 provide the parts outside the CDR3, is EAGVAQSPRYKIIEKRQSVAFWCNPISGHATLYWYQQILGQGPKLLIQFQNNGVVDDSQLPKDRFSAERLKGVDSTLKIQPAKLEDSAVYLCASSLESGRGPTQYFGPGTRLLVL.

This rearrangement joins TRBV19 to TRBJ1-1; TRBD1 aligns across 7 bases. After removal of 5 bases from V and 3 bases from J, the junction contained 6 bases not matched to a gene. CDR1 and CDR2 (germline): LNHDA, SQIVND (reference sequence). The CDR3 contains 14 residues. The CDR3 here is CASSEGTAHTEAFF. The CDR3 nucleotides are TGTGCCAGTAGTGAAGGGACAGCCCACACTGAAGCTTTCTTT.

J is TRBJ1-2 and V is TRBV2; D not certain. Trimming stripped 7 bases from V and 6 bases from J, with 15 bases between. The V gene's germline CDR1 is SNHLY and CDR2 FYNNEI. The CDR3 contains 13 residues. CDR3 DNA sequence: TGTGCCAGCAACCAAGGACCTTCTGATGGCTACACCTTC. It translates to CASNQGPSDGYTF.

The chain combines TRBV19 with TRBJ1-1; D gene uncertain. The V end lost 5 bases, the J end lost 4 bases, and 20 bases lay between the germline ends. There are 16 residues in the CDR3. CDR1 and CDR2 (germline): LNHDA, SQIVND (reference sequence). The CDR3 DNA reads TGTGCCAGTAGTCGGACCCCTAGGCTGCTGGGCACTGAAGCTTTCTTT. Encoded protein: CASSRTPRLLGTEAFF.

The chain joins TRBV6-5 to TRBJ1-6; 7 bases are a match to TRBD1. CDR1 MNHEY and CDR2 SVGAGI come from the germline V gene. The CDR3 loop spans 15 amino acids. V trimming: 4 bases; J trimming: 5 bases; junction bases outside the gene matches: 5. The CDR3 coding sequence is TGTGCCAGCAGTTCCCTCGGGACAGATAATTCACCCCTCCACTTT. Translation gives CASSSLGTDNSPLHF.

The chain recombines TRBV7-2 with TRBJ2-3; the match to TRBD2 covers 11 bases. The trim removed 7 bases at V and 6 bases at J, leaving 9 bases unmatched. CDR1 is SGHTA, CDR2 FQGNSA, per germline. The CDR3 is 15 residues long. The CDR3 is CASTLSSGRTDTQYF. The CDR3 nucleotides read TGTGCCAGCACCCTCTCTAGCGGGAGGACGGATACGCAGTATTTT.

The chain has TRBV7-8 and TRBJ2-2, with a tentative D call TRBD2 (6 bases). V lost 6 bases, J lost 4 bases, and 15 bases lay in between. The CDR3 length is 15 residues. The germline CDR1 and CDR2 sequences are SGHVS and FQNEAQ. In DNA, the CDR3 is TGTGCCAGCAGACCTCGTTCGGGAGTCACCGGGGAGCTGTTTTTT. Protein sequence: CASRPRSGVTGELFF. Full variable domain (remainder filled in from reference TRBV7-8 and TRBJ2-2): GAGVSQSPRYKVAKRGQDVALRCDPISGHVSLFWYQQALGQGPEFLTYFQNEAQLDKSGLPSDRFFAERPEGSVSTLKIQRTQQEDSAVYLCASRPRSGVTGELFFGEGSRLTVL.

Concerning this clone itself: Other DNA sequences within the sample encode an identical CDR3. The V gene is TRBV4-3, the J gene TRBJ2-5; 8 bases align to TRBD2. CDR3 length: 16 amino acids. J gave up 1 base and V 0 bases, and 4 bases lay outside the gene matches. CDR1 is LGHNA, CDR2 YSLEER, per germline. The CDR3 loop reads CASSQDRAGGQETQYF. For the CDR3, the DNA is TGCGCCAGCAGCCAAGATAGGGCGGGAGGCCAAGAGACCCAGTACTTC.

In the case of this clone: The junction shows a germline mismatch at one end, possibly a read error. Other DNA sequences in the sample encode the same CDR3. The CDR3: CSPSETGGYTF. The CDR3 DNA sequence: TGCAGTCCTAGTGAGACGGGTGGCTACACCTTC. The chain couples TRBV20-1 to TRBJ1-2; D remains ambiguous. The CDR3 loop spans 11 amino acids. CDR1 and CDR2 from the germline V gene are DFQATT and SNEGSKA (reference sequence).

The chain joins TRBV9 to TRBJ2-3; D possibly corresponds to TRBD2 (6 bases). The CDR3 runs 15 residues. Germline CDR1 and CDR2: SGDLS and YYNGEE. Trimming left V 0 bases short and J 4 bases short, with 12 bases between. The CDR3 protein is CASSVEGGKADTQYF. CDR3 bases: TGTGCCAGCAGCGTAGAGGGCGGGAAGGCAGATACGCAGTATTTT.

The V gene is TRBV19, the J gene TRBJ2-3; no firm D call. The CDR3 spans 12 residues. CDR1 is LNHDA and CDR2 is SQIVND in the germline V gene (reference sequence). V dropped 5 bases and J dropped 7 bases, with 10 bases sitting between them. CDR3 region: CASSSNLNTQYF. The CDR3 DNA reads TGTGCCAGTAGTTCCAACTTGAATACGCAGTATTTT.

This rearrangement joins TRBV9 to TRBJ2-3, with 10 bases fitting TRBD2. CDR3 length equals 16 residues. Germline assignment: CDR1 SGDLS and CDR2 YYNGEE. V lost 5 bases, J lost 11 bases, and 17 bases stayed unmatched. Here the CDR3 DNA reads TGTGCCAGCAGTCTCCACGGAGCGGGGGGGAGCAGTGAGCAGTATTTT. Its translation is CASSLHGAGGSSEQYF.

The chain employs TRBV6-5 and TRBJ1-6; D is unclear. Germline V gene sequence: CDR1 MNHEY, CDR2 SVGAGI. Trimming took 0 bases from V and 5 from J, leaving 11 bases between them. The CDR3 consists of 16 residues. CDR3 loop: CASSYSFPADNSPLHF. The DNA for the CDR3 is TGTGCCAGCAGTTACTCGTTCCCGGCGGATAATTCACCCCTCCACTTT.

This chain joins TRBV10-3 and TRBJ2-7; 10 nucleotides match TRBD2. The junction had 17 bases not matched to a gene; V was cut back by 9 bases and J by 9 bases. This CDR3 comprises 15 residues. Looked up from germline, CDR1 is ENHRY and CDR2 is SYGVKD. CDR3 nucleotide sequence: TGTGCCATTCCGCAGCGGGAGGGTCCAAAACCTGGGCAGTACTTC. It yields the protein CAIPQREGPKPGQYF.

This clone was observed a handful of times. J is TRBJ1-1 and V is TRBV19; 7 bases align to TRBD1. V shed 7 bases, J shed 4 bases, and the junction held 15 bases outside the gene matches. Germline V gene sequence: CDR1 LNHDA, CDR2 SQIVND (reference sequence). This CDR3 comprises 16 residues. The CDR3 nucleotides read TGTGCCAGTACCTTGATTACAGGGGTTGGGGGCACTGAAGCTTTCTTT. It is translated as CASTLITGVGGTEAFF.